Listed below are T cell receptor beta chains from one sample, sequenced in a study of shared clonotypes between healthy human individuals. The table came from immunoSEQ multiplex PCR; TCRdb's copy has only in-frame clones and leaves some out. The sample records roughly 450,000 clones, around 79% being singletons. The sample was PBMCs. These receptors were taken from a woman aged 40 to 50 in good health. Some clones in this sample may be carry-over from other donors' samples. The CDR3 runs from the conserved cysteine through the conserved F or W. Each record gives: J gene, clone size, V gene, D gene, CDR3 protein, CDR3 DNA. A D gene is named only where the DNA matches it firmly. Not all rows give a size; the values are once, few, many and, for expanded clones, a class.

TRBJ1-3 many TRBV7-6 NA CASSLEAAGNTIYF TGTGCCAGCAGCTTAGAAGCAGCTGGAAACACCATATATTTT
TRBJ1-2 few TRBV6-5 NA CASSYSGGVYGYTF TGTGCCAGCAGTTACTCAGGAGGGGTCTATGGCTACACCTTC
TRBJ2-1 NA TRBV7-3 NA CASSLMSGVVYNEQFF TGTGCCAGCAGCTTAATGTCCGGGGTTGTCTACAATGAGCAGTTCTTC
TRBJ2-5 once TRBV19 TRBD1 CASSIGTGPQETQYF TGTGCCAGTAGTATTGGGACAGGGCCCCAAGAGACCCAGTACTTC
TRBJ1-1 NA TRBV19 NA CASRALGRQLKNTEAFF TGTGCCAGTAGAGCGCTAGGGCGGCAGCTAAAGAACACTGAAGCTTTCTTT
TRBJ2-1 NA TRBV7-8 TRBD1 CASSPGQGHNEQFF TGTGCCAGCAGCCCCGGACAGGGCCACAATGAGCAGTTCTTC
TRBJ1-3 NA TRBV18 NA CASSRTPEGTGNTIYF TGTGCCAGCTCACGAACTCCAGAAGGGACTGGAAACACCATATATTTT
TRBJ2-1 NA TRBV2 TRBD2 CASRLLAGGSDEQFF TGTGCCAGCAGGCTACTAGCGGGAGGGAGTGATGAGCAGTTCTTC
TRBJ2-3 NA TRBV7-9 TRBD1 CASSPGTGADTQYF TGTGCCAGCAGCCCCGGGACAGGGGCAGATACGCAGTATTTT
TRBJ1-2 NA TRBV28 TRBD1 CASSSSGGESYYGYTF TGTGCCAGCAGCTCATCAGGGGGCGAGTCGTACTATGGCTACACCTTC
TRBJ2-7 NA TRBV11-2 TRBD2 CASSRSGTSGRAGEQYF TGTGCCAGCAGCCGATCCGGGACTAGCGGGAGGGCGGGCGAGCAGTACTTC
TRBJ2-1 NA TRBV7-2 NA CASSLVASDGEQFF TGTGCCAGCAGCTTAGTGGCCTCAGACGGTGAGCAGTTCTTC
TRBJ2-7 NA TRBV7-9 NA CASSLGSRTRYEQYF TGTGCCAGCAGCTTAGGATCGCGCACTAGATACGAGCAGTACTTC
TRBJ2-4 NA TRBV30 NA CAWSAHLTGVKNIQYF TGTGCCTGGAGTGCACATCTGACGGGGGTCAAAAACATTCAGTACTTC
TRBJ2-7 NA TRBV5-8 NA CASSFRYGSNGEQYF TGTGCCAGCAGCTTTCGCTACGGGTCGAACGGCGAGCAGTACTTC
TRBJ2-7 NA TRBV6-5 NA CASSGTYEQYF TGTGCCAGCAGTGGGACCTACGAGCAGTACTTC
TRBJ2-5 NA TRBV7-3 NA CASSSSAAATQYF TGTGCCAGCAGCTCTTCAGCTGCTGCGACCCAGTACTTC
TRBJ1-1 NA TRBV19 NA CASSIQRNMNTEAFF TGTGCCAGTAGTATTCAAAGGAACATGAACACTGAAGCTTTCTTT
TRBJ1-1 NA TRBV9 NA CASSGDSENTEAFF TGTGCCAGCAGCGGAGACAGCGAGAACACTGAAGCTTTCTTT
TRBJ1-1 NA TRBV5-6 TRBD1 CASSPGQGPTEAFF TGTGCCAGCAGCCCTGGACAGGGTCCCACTGAAGCTTTCTTT
TRBJ2-4 NA TRBV4-2 NA CASSLGWGRSDIQYF TGTGCCAGCAGCTTGGGATGGGGCAGGTCGGACATTCAGTACTTC
TRBJ1-1 once TRBV7-8 NA CASSPLRIRAMNTEAFF TGTGCCAGCAGCCCCCTTCGAATCCGGGCAATGAACACTGAAGCTTTCTTT
TRBJ2-1 once TRBV6-5 TRBD2 CASSSLAGAHNEQFF TGTGCCAGCAGTTCACTAGCGGGTGCCCACAATGAGCAGTTCTTC
TRBJ2-7 NA TRBV4-1 NA CASSQEGQGFYEQYF TGCGCCAGCAGCCAAGAGGGGCAGGGGTTCTACGAGCAGTACTTC
TRBJ2-1 NA TRBV5-4 TRBD1 CASSLDRGSYNEQFF TGTGCCAGCAGCTTGGACAGGGGGTCCTACAATGAGCAGTTCTTC
TRBJ2-5 NA TRBV15 NA CATSQHGYQETQYF TGTGCCACCAGCCAGCACGGGTACCAAGAGACCCAGTACTTC
TRBJ2-5 NA TRBV5-1 TRBD1 CASSLGTGQETQYF TGCGCCAGCAGCTTGGGGACAGGCCAAGAGACCCAGTACTTC
TRBJ2-3 NA TRBV4-2 NA CASSQDQAGGQDTQYF TGTGCCAGCAGCCAAGATCAGGCCGGCGGGCAGGATACGCAGTATTTT
TRBJ2-6 NA TRBV7-8 NA CASSIRSGANVLTF TGTGCCAGCAGCATAAGATCTGGGGCCAACGTCCTGACTTTC
TRBJ2-1 NA TRBV29-1 NA CSVEVSLKGGQFF TGCAGCGTTGAAGTCTCCCTTAAGGGTGGGCAGTTCTTC
TRBJ2-3 NA TRBV2 TRBD1 CASSPWTGGTDTQYF TGTGCCAGCAGCCCCTGGACAGGGGGGACAGATACGCAGTATTTT
TRBJ2-6 few TRBV5-1 NA CASSLAVVPGVLTF TGCGCCAGCAGCTTGGCCGTGGTTCCGGGCGTCCTGACTTTC
TRBJ1-4 NA TRBV5-1 NA CASSTRAGATNEKLFF TGCGCCAGCAGCACAAGGGCGGGGGCAACTAATGAAAAACTGTTTTTT
TRBJ2-7 NA TRBV19 TRBD2 CASSIGRGGPIEQYF TGTGCCAGTAGTATAGGACGGGGAGGGCCCATCGAGCAGTACTTC
TRBJ2-4 NA TRBV4-3 TRBD2 CASSQEVVSGAIHKNIQYF TGCGCCAGCAGCCAAGAAGTTGTTAGCGGGGCCATCCACAAAAACATTCAGTACTTC
TRBJ2-4 NA TRBV19 NA CASSIGGSWAKNIQYF TGTGCCAGTAGTATAGGCGGGTCGTGGGCCAAAAACATTCAGTACTTC
TRBJ1-1 NA TRBV10-1 NA CATSRTSNTEAFF TGCGCCACCTCCCGGACATCGAACACTGAAGCTTTCTTT
TRBJ1-1 NA TRBV27 NA CASGPRVQNTEAFF TGTGCCAGCGGCCCGAGGGTCCAGAACACTGAAGCTTTCTTT
TRBJ2-5 NA TRBV15 NA CATSRAVWAGPETQYF TGTGCCACCAGCAGAGCAGTGTGGGCGGGACCCGAGACCCAGTACTTC
TRBJ1-5 NA TRBV9 NA CASSVDGVDQPQHF TGTGCCAGCAGCGTAGACGGGGTGGATCAGCCCCAGCATTTT
TRBJ1-1 few TRBV18 NA CASSAGHRRRRGNTEAFF TGTGCCAGCTCAGCGGGACACAGGCGACGCAGGGGGAACACTGAAGCTTTCTTT
TRBJ2-7 NA TRBV6-1 TRBD2 CASSESWTSGYEQYF TGTGCCAGCAGTGAGTCCTGGACTAGCGGCTACGAGCAGTACTTC
TRBJ1-5 NA TRBV28 NA CASSLQAGMGNQPQHF TGTGCCAGCAGTTTACAGGCCGGGATGGGCAATCAGCCCCAGCATTTT
TRBJ2-7 few TRBV7-9 NA CASSFRESSYEQYF TGTGCCAGCAGCTTCAGGGAGAGCTCCTACGAGCAGTACTTC
TRBJ2-2 NA TRBV4-1 NA CASRAVLTGELFF TGCGCCAGCAGAGCGGTTCTCACCGGGGAGCTGTTTTTT
TRBJ2-2 NA TRBV30 TRBD2 CAWGNTGTSSGELFF TGTGCCTGGGGAAATACCGGGACTAGCTCCGGGGAGCTGTTTTTT
TRBJ2-3 NA TRBV27 TRBD2 CASSFLAGVADTQYF TGTGCCAGCAGTTTCCTAGCGGGAGTAGCAGATACGCAGTATTTT
TRBJ1-5 NA TRBV19 NA CASSDEGNQPQHF TGTGCCAGTAGTGACGAGGGGAATCAGCCCCAGCATTTT
TRBJ2-3 NA TRBV10-1 TRBD2 CASSVGASGIGGDTQYF TGCGCCAGCAGTGTGGGGGCTAGCGGGATAGGTGGAGATACGCAGTATTTT
TRBJ2-1 once TRBV4-1 NA CASSQVYNEQFF TGCGCCAGCAGCCAAGTGTACAATGAGCAGTTCTTC
TRBJ1-2 once TRBV5-6 NA CASSPSYGQFTGYTF TGTGCCAGCAGCCCCTCCTACGGACAGTTCACTGGCTACACCTTC
TRBJ2-2 NA TRBV6-5 TRBD1 CASSRDRDTGELFF TGTGCCAGCAGCCGGGACAGGGACACCGGGGAGCTGTTTTTT